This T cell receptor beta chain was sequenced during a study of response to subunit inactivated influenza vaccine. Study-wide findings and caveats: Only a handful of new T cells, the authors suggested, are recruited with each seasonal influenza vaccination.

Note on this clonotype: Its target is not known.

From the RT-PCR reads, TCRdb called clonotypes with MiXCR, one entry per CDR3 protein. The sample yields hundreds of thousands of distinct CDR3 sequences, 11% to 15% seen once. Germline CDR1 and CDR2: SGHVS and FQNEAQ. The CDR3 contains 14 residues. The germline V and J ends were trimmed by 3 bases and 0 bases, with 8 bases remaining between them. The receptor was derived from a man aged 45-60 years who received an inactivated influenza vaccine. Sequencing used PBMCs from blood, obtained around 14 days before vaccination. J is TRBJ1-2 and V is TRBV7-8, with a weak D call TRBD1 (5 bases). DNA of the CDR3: TGTGCCAGCAGCTTCGGGGGGACTAACTATGGCTACACCTTC. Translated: CASSFGGTNYGYTF.